The TCR beta chain described here comes from a study of CD8 T cells in Susac syndrome. Reverse transcription used 0.5 to 1 ug RNA and random hexamers. It was immunoSEQ multiplex PCR that amplified TCR beta CDR3 across 54 Vbeta and 13 Jbeta. From the immunoSEQ multiplex PCR reads, TCRdb called clonotypes with MiXCR, one entry per CDR3 protein. Found here are 200,000 to 250,000 distinct CDR3 sequences, around 90% of them singletons; the top ten hold less than 0.15%. Sequencing targeted TCR beta in blood CD8+ and CD4+ T cells. The study used treatment-naive patients who had stable or active relapsing-remitting disease as multiple sclerosis controls. FACS enriched CD8+ TEMRA cells, while bulk CD8+ and CD4+ were negatively isolated. This CDR3 comprises 15 residues. V was trimmed by 1 base and J by 2 bases, leaving 12 bases between them. Per the germline V gene, CDR1 is GTSNPN and CDR2 is SVGIG (reference sequence).

Sequencing input: CD8+ T cells from PBMCs. The rearrangement links TRBV30 to TRBJ1-5, with D tentatively TRBD1 (5 bases). This receptor was identified in a human donor with multiple sclerosis. The CDR3 DNA sequence: TGTGCCTGGAGTGGGGACGGGGGTGGCAATCAGCCCCAGCATTTT. Residues: CAWSGDGGGNQPQHF.